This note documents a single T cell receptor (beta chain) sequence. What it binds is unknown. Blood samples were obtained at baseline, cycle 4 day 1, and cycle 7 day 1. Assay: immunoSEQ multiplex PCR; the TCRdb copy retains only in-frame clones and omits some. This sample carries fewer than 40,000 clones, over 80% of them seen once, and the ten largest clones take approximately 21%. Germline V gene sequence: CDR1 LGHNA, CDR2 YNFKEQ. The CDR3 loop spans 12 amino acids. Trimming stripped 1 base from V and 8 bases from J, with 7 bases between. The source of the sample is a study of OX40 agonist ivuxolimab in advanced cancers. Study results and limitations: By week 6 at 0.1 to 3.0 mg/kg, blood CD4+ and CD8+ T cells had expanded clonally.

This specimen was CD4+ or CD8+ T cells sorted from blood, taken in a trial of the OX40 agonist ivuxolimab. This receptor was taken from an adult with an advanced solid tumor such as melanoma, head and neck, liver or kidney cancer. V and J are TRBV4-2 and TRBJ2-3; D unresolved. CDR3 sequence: CASSQVSGTQYF. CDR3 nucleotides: TGTGCCAGCAGCCAAGTCTCCGGTACGCAGTATTTT.